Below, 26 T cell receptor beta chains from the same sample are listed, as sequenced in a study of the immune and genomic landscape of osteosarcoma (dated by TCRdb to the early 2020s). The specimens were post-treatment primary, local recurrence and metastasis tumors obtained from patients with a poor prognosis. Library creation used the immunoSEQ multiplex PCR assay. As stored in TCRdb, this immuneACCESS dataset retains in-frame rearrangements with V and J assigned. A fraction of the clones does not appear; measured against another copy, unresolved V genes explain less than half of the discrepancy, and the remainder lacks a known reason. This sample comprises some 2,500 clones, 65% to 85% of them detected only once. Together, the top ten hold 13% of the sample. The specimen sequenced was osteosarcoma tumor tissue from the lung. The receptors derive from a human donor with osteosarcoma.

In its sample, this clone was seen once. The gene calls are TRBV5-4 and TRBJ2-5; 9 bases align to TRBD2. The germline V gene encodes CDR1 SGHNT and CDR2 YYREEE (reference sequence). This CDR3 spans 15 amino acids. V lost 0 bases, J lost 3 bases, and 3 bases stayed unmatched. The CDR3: CASSLEASGEETQYF. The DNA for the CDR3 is TGTGCCAGCAGCTTGGAGGCTAGCGGGGAAGAGACCCAGTACTTC. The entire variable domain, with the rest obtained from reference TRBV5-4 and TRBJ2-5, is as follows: ETGVTQSPTHLIKTRGQQVTLRCSSQSGHNTVSWYQQALGQGPQFIFQYYREEENGRGNFPPRFSGLQFPNYSSELNVNALELDDSALYLCASSLEASGEETQYFGPGTRLLVL.

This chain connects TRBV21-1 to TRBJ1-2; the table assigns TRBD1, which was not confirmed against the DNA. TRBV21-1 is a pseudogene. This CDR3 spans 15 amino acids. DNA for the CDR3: TGTGCCAGCAGCAAAGACGAACAGGGAAAGCATGGCTACACCTTC. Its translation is CASSKDEQGKHGYTF.

The DNA of the CDR3 is TGTGCCAGCGGGGCGGGCAATCAGCCCCAGCATTTT. Amino acid sequence: CASGAGNQPQHF. The J gene is TRBJ1-5, the V gene TRBV6-1; tentatively, D is TRBD1 (5 bases). This CDR3 comprises 12 residues. Germline CDR1 reads MNHNS; CDR2 reads SASEGT. V was shortened by 8 bases and J by 2 bases, with 7 bases between the two germline ends.

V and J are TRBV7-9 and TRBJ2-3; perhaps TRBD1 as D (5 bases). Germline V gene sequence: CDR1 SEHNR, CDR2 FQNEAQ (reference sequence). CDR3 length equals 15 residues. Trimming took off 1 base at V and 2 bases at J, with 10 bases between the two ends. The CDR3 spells CASSLGQSFTDTQYF. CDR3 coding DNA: TGTGCCAGCAGCTTAGGACAGTCTTTCACAGATACGCAGTATTTT.

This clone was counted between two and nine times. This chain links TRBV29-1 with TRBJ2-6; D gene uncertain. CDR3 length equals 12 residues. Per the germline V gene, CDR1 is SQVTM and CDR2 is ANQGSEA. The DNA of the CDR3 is TGCAGGTGGTCCTCTGGGGCCAACGTCCTGACTTTC. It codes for CRWSSGANVLTF.

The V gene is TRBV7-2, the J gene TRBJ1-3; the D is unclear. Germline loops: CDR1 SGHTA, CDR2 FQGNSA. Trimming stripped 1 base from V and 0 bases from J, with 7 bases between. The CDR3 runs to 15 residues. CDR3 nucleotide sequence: TGTGCCAGCAGCTTAGTTGGCAGCTCTGGAAACACCATATATTTT. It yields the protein CASSLVGSSGNTIYF.

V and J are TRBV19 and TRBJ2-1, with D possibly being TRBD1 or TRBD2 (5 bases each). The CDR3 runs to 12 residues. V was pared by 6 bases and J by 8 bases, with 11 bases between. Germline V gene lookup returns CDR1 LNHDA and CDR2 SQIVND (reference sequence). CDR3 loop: CASRPGRDEQFF. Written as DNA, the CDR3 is TGTGCCAGTAGACCAGGGCGGGATGAGCAGTTCTTC.

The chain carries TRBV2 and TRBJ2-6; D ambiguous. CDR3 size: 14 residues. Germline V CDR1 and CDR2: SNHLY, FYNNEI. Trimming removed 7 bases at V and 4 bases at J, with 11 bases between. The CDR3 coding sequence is TGTGCCAGCACCAAGCGTCGGGGGGCCAACGTCCTGACTTTC. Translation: CASTKRRGANVLTF.

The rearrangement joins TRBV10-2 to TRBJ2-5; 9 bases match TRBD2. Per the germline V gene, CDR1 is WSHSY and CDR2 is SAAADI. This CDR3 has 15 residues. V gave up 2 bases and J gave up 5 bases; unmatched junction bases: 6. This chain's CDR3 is CASSEGLAGPETQYF. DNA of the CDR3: TGCGCCAGCAGTGAGGGTCTAGCGGGGCCTGAGACCCAGTACTTC.

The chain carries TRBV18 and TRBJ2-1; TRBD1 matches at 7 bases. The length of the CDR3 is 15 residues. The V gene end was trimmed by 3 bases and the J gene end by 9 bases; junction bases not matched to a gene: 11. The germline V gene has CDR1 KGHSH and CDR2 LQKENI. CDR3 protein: CASSPPDRGRGEQFF. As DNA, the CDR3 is TGTGCCAGCTCACCCCCGGATAGGGGGCGAGGTGAGCAGTTCTTC.

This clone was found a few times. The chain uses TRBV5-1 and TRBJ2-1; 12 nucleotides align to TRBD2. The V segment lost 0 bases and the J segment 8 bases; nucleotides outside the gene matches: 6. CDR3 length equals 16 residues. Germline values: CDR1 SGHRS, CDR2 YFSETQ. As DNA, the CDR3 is TGCGCCAGCAGCTTGGAGGCTAGCGGGGGGGTACATGAGCAGTTCTTC. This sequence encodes CASSLEASGGVHEQFF.

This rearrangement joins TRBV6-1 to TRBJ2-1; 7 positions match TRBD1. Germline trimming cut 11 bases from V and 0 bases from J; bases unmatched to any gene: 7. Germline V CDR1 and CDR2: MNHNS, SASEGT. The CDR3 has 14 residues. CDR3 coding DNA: TGTGCCGGCGGACAGGAAGGCTCCTACAATGAGCAGTTCTTC. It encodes CAGGQEGSYNEQFF.

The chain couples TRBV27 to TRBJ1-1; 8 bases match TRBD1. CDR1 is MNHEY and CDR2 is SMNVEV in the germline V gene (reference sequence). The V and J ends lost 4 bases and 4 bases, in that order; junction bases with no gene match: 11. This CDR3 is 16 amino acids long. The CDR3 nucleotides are TGTGCCAGCAGTTCGAGGACAGGGTCACCGGGCACTGAAGCTTTCTTT. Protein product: CASSSRTGSPGTEAFF.

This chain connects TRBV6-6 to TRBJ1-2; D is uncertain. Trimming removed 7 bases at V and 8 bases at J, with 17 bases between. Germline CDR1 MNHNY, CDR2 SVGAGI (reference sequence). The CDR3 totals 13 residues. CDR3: CASTNGGRGGYTF. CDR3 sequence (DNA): TGTGCCAGCACAAACGGAGGCAGAGGAGGCTACACCTTC.

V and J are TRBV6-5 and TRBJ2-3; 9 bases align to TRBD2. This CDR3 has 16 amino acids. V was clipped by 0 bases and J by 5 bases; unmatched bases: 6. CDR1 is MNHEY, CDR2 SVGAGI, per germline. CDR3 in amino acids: CASSYSAGGPGDTQYF. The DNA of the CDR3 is TGTGCCAGCAGTTACTCGGCGGGGGGGCCTGGAGATACGCAGTATTTT.

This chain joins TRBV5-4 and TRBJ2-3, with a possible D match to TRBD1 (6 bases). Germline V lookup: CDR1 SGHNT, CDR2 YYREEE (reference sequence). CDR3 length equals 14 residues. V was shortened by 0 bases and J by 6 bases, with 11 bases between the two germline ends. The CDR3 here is CASSLEQGSDTQYF. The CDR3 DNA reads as TGTGCCAGCAGCTTGGAACAGGGAAGCGATACGCAGTATTTT. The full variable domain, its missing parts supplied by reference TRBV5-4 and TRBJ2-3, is ETGVTQSPTHLIKTRGQQVTLRCSSQSGHNTVSWYQQALGQGPQFIFQYYREEENGRGNFPPRFSGLQFPNYSSELNVNALELDDSALYLCASSLEQGSDTQYFGPGTRLTVL.

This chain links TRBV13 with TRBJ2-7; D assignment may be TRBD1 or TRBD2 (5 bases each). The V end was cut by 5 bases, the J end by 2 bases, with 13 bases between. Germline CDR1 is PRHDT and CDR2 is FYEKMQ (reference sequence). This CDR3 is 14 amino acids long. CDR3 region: CASSPRGAPYEQYF. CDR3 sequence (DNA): TGTGCCAGCAGCCCGAGGGGAGCGCCCTACGAGCAGTACTTC.

CDR3 bases: TGCGCCAGCAGTGATGGGACAGGGGGCGTCTATGGCTACACCTTC. Translating it yields CASSDGTGGVYGYTF. This sequence joins TRBV10-2 and TRBJ1-2, with 12 bases that match TRBD1. The CDR3 loop spans 15 amino acids. Germline assignment: CDR1 WSHSY and CDR2 SAAADI. The trim removed 3 bases at V and 4 bases at J, leaving 3 bases unmatched.

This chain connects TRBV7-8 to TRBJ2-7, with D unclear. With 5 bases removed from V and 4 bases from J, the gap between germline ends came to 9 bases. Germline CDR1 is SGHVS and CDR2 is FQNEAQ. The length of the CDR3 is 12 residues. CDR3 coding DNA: TGTGCCAGCAGCCCCCGGAATTACGAGCAGTACTTC. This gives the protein CASSPRNYEQYF.

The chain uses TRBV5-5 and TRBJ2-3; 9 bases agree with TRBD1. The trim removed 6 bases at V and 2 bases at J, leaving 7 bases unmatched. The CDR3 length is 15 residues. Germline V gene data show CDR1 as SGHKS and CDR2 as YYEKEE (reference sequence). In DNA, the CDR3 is TGTGCCAGCATCAAGGGACAGGGTCCCACAGATACGCAGTATTTT. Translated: CASIKGQGPTDTQYF.

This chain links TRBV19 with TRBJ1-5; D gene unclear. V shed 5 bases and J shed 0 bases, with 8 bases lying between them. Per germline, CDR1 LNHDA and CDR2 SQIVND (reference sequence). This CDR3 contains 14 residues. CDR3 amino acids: CASSPRNSNQPQHF. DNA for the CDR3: TGTGCCAGTAGTCCCCGTAATAGCAATCAGCCCCAGCATTTT.

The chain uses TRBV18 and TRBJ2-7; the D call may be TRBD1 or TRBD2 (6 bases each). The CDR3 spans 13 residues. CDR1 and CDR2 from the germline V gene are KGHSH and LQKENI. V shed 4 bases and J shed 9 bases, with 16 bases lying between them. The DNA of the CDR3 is TGTGCCAGCTCACTAGACAGAGGGGGGACGCAGTACTTC. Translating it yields CASSLDRGGTQYF.

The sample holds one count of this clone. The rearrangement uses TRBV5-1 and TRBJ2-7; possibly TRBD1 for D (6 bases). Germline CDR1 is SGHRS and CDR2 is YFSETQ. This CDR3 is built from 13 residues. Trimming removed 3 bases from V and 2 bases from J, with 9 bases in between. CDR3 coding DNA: TGCGCCAGCAGCTGGACAGAAGCCTACGAGCAGTACTTC. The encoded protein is CASSWTEAYEQYF.

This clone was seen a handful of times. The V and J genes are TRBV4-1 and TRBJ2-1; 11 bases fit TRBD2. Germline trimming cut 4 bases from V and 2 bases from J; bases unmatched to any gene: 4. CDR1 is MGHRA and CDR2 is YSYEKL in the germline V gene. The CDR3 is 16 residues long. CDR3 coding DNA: TGCGCCAGCAGCCTGACTAGCGGGGACGCCTACAATGAGCAGTTCTTC. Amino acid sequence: CASSLTSGDAYNEQFF.

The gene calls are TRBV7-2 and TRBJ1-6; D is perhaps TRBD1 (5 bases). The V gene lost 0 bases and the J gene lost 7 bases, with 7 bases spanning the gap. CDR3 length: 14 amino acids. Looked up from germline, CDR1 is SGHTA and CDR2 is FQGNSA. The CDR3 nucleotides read TGTGCCAGCAGCTTAGCCCAGGGCAATTCACCCCTCCACTTT. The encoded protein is CASSLAQGNSPLHF.

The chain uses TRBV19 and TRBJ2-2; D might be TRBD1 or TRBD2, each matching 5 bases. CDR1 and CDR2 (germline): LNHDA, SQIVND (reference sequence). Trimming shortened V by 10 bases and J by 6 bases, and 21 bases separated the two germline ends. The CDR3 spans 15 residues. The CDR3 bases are TGTGCCACCGCCGGGACGTCGGCCCCCCCCGGGGAGCTGTTTTTT. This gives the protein CATAGTSAPPGELFF.